These 29 T cell receptor beta chains were all obtained from the same sample, sequenced in a study of T-cell memory formation after mild COVID-19. TCRdb re-called the 5' RACE reads through MiXCR, storing one row per CDR3 protein. In the table there are a few hundred thousand distinct CDR3 sequences, 7.5% to 10% of which are singletons. Sequenced: PBMCs or a T cell subset sorted from them (not recorded which). These receptors came from a man between 18 and 29 years old who had mild COVID-19 (a few samples of this study predate the infection). Cell type and time point are not known.

This chain uses TRBV5-1 with TRBJ1-1; D ambiguous. Trimming took off 4 bases at V and 1 base at J, with 8 bases between the two ends. Germline V gene sequence: CDR1 SGHRS, CDR2 YFSETQ. This CDR3 has 13 amino acids. Here the CDR3 DNA reads TGCGCCAGCAGCGGGATACAGAACACTGAAGCTTTCTTT. It is translated as CASSGIQNTEAFF. The variable domain in full, with the rest retrieved from reference TRBV5-1 and TRBJ1-1, is KAGVTQTPRYLIKTRGQQVTLSCSPISGHRSVSWYQQTPGQGLQFLFEYFSETQRNKGNFPGRFSGRQFSNSRSEMNVSTLELGDSALYLCASSGIQNTEAFFGQGTRLTVV.

This chain connects TRBV30 to TRBJ2-7; unclear D gene. V was pared by 1 base and J by 2 bases, with 3 bases between. Germline CDR1 GTSNPN, CDR2 SVGIG (reference sequence). The CDR3 spans 11 residues. The DNA of the CDR3 is TGTGCCTGGAGTGAGCCCTACGAGCAGTACTTC. Encoded protein: CAWSEPYEQYF.

This clonotype turned up a few times. J is TRBJ1-1 and V is TRBV23-1; 8 bases map to TRBD1. TRBV23-1 is filed as an ORF, its function uncertain. The junction had 6 bases not matched to a gene; V was cut back by 11 bases and J by 1 base. There are 13 residues in the CDR3. CDR3 DNA: TGCGCCGGAACCGGGACAGGGAACACTGAAGCTTTCTTT. Its protein is CAGTGTGNTEAFF.

In its sample, this clonotype was seen a few times. V usage is TRBV7-9 and J usage is TRBJ1-2; the D is unclear. Trimming left V 0 bases short and J 0 bases short, with 11 bases between. The germline V gene encodes CDR1 SEHNR and CDR2 FQNEAQ (reference sequence). CDR3 length: 16 residues. In nucleotides, the CDR3 is TGTGCCAGCAGCTTAGCGCGCTTGGGAGCTAACTATGGCTACACCTTC. As protein: CASSLARLGANYGYTF.

This clonotype turned up a few times. The genes are TRBV5-1 and TRBJ1-5, with 8 bases fitting TRBD1. CDR3 length equals 16 residues. Germline V gene data show CDR1 as SGHRS and CDR2 as YFSETQ. With V trimmed by 0 bases and J by 4 bases, 6 bases remained unmatched. The CDR3 DNA is TGCGCCAGCAGCTTGGGGGTCGGGACAGGTAATCAGCCCCAGCATTTT. Amino acid sequence: CASSLGVGTGNQPQHF.

This clonotype was counted ten times or more. The gene calls are TRBV12-3 or TRBV12-4 and TRBJ1-1; the match to TRBD1 covers 12 bases. The V and J ends lost 7 bases and 0 bases, in that order; junction bases with no gene match: 9. The CDR3 spans 17 residues. DNA of the CDR3: TGTGCCAGCACCCCGGGGACAGGGGGCTTCATGAACACTGAAGCTTTCTTT. It is translated as CASTPGTGGFMNTEAFF.

This clonotype occurred many times. The CDR3 DNA reads TGTGCCAGCAGCCAACAGGGGGACCACGAGCAGTACTTC. It yields the protein CASSQQGDHEQYF. The chain joins TRBV7-2 to TRBJ2-7; 8 bases agree with TRBD1. With 5 bases clipped from V and 5 bases from J, the junction kept 5 bases outside the gene matches. The germline V gene encodes CDR1 SGHTA and CDR2 FQGNSA. The length of the CDR3 is 13 residues.

V and J are TRBV7-2 and TRBJ2-1; possible D gene TRBD2, 5 bases. CDR3 length: 16 amino acids. Germline values: CDR1 SGHTA, CDR2 FQGNSA. Trimming removed 1 base from V and 6 bases from J, with 16 bases in between. The CDR3 region is CASSLVVGLRGNEQFF. The DNA of the CDR3 is TGTGCCAGCAGCTTAGTTGTTGGACTGAGAGGCAATGAGCAGTTCTTC.

This sequence joins TRBV30 and TRBJ2-5, with D perhaps given as TRBD1 or TRBD2 (5 bases each). The length of the CDR3 is 12 residues. The V gene's germline CDR1 is GTSNPN and CDR2 SVGIG (reference sequence). The V end was cut by 6 bases, the J end by 7 bases, with 15 bases between. In DNA form, the CDR3 reads TGTGCCTGCCCGGGACCCCAGGGGACCCAGTACTTC. This codes for CACPGPQGTQYF.

The chain has TRBV12-3 or TRBV12-4 and TRBJ1-5; D might be TRBD1 (5 bases). This CDR3 has 16 residues. Trimming pared 2 bases from V and 4 bases from J, leaving 15 bases between. CDR3 in amino acids: CASSLTLNGGNQPQHF. The DNA for the CDR3 is TGTGCCAGCAGTTTAACTCTAAACGGGGGGAATCAGCCCCAGCATTTT.

This sequence joins TRBV20-1 and TRBJ2-1; 8 bases are a match to TRBD2. CDR3 length equals 16 residues. Trimming took 0 bases from V and 2 from J; bases not matched to a gene: 6. Per the germline V gene, CDR1 is DFQATT and CDR2 is SNEGSKA (reference sequence). The CDR3, as DNA: TGCAGTGCTAGAGATATAAGCGGGGGAACCTACAATGAGCAGTTCTTC. It is translated as CSARDISGGTYNEQFF.

This clonotype was detected only a few times. The gene calls are TRBV11-2 and TRBJ2-1; the D gene is possibly TRBD1 (6 bases). CDR3 length: 16 residues. Germline loops: CDR1 SGHAT, CDR2 FQNNGV. V lost 5 bases, J lost 7 bases, and 21 bases lay in between. CDR3 sequence reads: CASSPLRGRLENEQFF. CDR3 sequence (DNA): TGTGCCAGCAGCCCTCTCAGGGGCCGGCTTGAGAATGAGCAGTTCTTC.

In this sample, this clonotype turned up a few times. The gene calls are TRBV6-1 and TRBJ2-2; 12 nucleotides match TRBD1. The V and J ends lost 6 bases and 7 bases, in that order; junction bases with no gene match: 6. CDR1 and CDR2 (germline): MNHNS, SASEGT. This CDR3 spans 15 amino acids. CDR3 loop: CASRGTGGFIGELFF. CDR3 coding DNA: TGTGCCAGCAGGGGGACAGGGGGCTTTATCGGGGAGCTGTTTTTT.

The chain employs TRBV7-9 and TRBJ1-2; D unresolved. The CDR3 covers 13 residues. V was shortened by 9 bases and J by 0 bases, with 11 bases between the two germline ends. Germline CDR1 reads SEHNR; CDR2 reads FQNEAQ (reference sequence). The CDR3 DNA follows: TGTGCCAGAACAGAGCTAACTAACTATGGCTACACCTTC. It specifies CARTELTNYGYTF.

This clonotype has just a few counts. The V and J genes are TRBV7-9 and TRBJ1-2, with D tentatively TRBD1 (5 bases). CDR3 length: 15 amino acids. Per the germline V gene, CDR1 is SEHNR and CDR2 is FQNEAQ (reference sequence). V gave up 5 bases and J gave up 8 bases, with 21 bases separating them. Here the CDR3 DNA reads TGTGCCAGCAGCGCGGGAGGGGTCTGGTCAGAAGGCTACACCTTC. Its protein is CASSAGGVWSEGYTF.

J is TRBJ2-6 and V is TRBV12-3 or TRBV12-4; D may be TRBD1 (6 bases). This CDR3 has 13 residues. V dropped 10 bases and J dropped 8 bases, with 15 bases sitting between them. The CDR3 sequence: CAISGVSTNVLTF. CDR3 nucleotides: TGTGCCATTTCAGGGGTCTCGACCAACGTCCTGACTTTC.

Only a few counts were recorded for this clonotype. V usage is TRBV6-5 and J usage is TRBJ2-7, with TRBD2 matching over 7 bases. J lost 3 bases, V lost 1 base, and 6 bases had no gene match. The germline CDR1 and CDR2 sequences are MNHEY and SVGAGI. The CDR3 loop spans 15 amino acids. The CDR3 DNA reads TGTGCCAGCAGTTACTACGGGGGGTTCGGCTACGAGCAGTACTTC. It codes for CASSYYGGFGYEQYF.

This clonotype has a handful of counts. The genes are TRBV20-1 and TRBJ2-5, with D perhaps TRBD2 (6 bases). The CDR3 covers 14 residues. Germline V gives CDR1 DFQATT, CDR2 SNEGSKA (reference sequence). The V end was cut by 2 bases, the J end by 5 bases, with 15 bases between. Here the CDR3 reads CSARSWGAGETQYF. The CDR3 bases are TGCAGTGCTAGAAGTTGGGGCGCGGGGGAGACCCAGTACTTC.

The chain has TRBV28 and TRBJ1-5; D is undetermined. The CDR3 is made up of 12 amino acids. Trimming removed 3 bases at V and 9 bases at J, with 9 bases between. The germline gives CDR1 MDHEN, CDR2 SYDVKM. This CDR3 is CASSFRLRPQHF. The CDR3, as DNA: TGTGCCAGCAGTTTCAGGTTGCGGCCCCAGCATTTT. Combining the CDR3 with reference TRBV28 and TRBJ1-5 gives the whole variable domain DVKVTQSSRYLVKRTGEKVFLECVQDMDHENMFWYRQDPGLGLRLIYFSYDVKMKEKGDIPEGYSVSREKKERFSLILESASTNQTSMYLCASSFRLRPQHFGDGTRLSIL.

In its sample, this clonotype was seen a few times. The chain combines TRBV7-2 with TRBJ1-5; 7 bases fit TRBD1. Trimming took 5 bases from V and 7 from J; bases not matched to a gene: 8. Germline lookup yields CDR1 SGHTA and CDR2 FQGNSA. The CDR3 loop spans 14 amino acids. CDR3 loop: CASSENRGGQPQHF. CDR3 in DNA: TGTGCCAGCAGCGAGAACAGGGGCGGACAGCCCCAGCATTTT.

This clonotype came up many times. The chain recombines TRBV20-1 with TRBJ2-5, with a weak D call TRBD2 (6 bases). Trimming stripped 3 bases from V and 5 bases from J, with 16 bases between. The CDR3 loop spans 14 amino acids. Looked up from germline, CDR1 is DFQATT and CDR2 is SNEGSKA (reference sequence). The CDR3 loop reads CSASESRRGETQYF. In nucleotides, the CDR3 is TGCAGTGCTAGCGAATCTAGGAGGGGCGAGACCCAGTACTTC.

This clonotype has more than one count but fewer than ten. The chain has TRBV12-3 or TRBV12-4 and TRBJ2-5, with unresolved D. V was pared by 2 bases and J by 1 base, with 8 bases between. This CDR3 contains 14 residues. The CDR3 DNA follows: TGTGCCAGCAGTTTAACGATTTCCCAAGAGACCCAGTACTTC. Its protein product is CASSLTISQETQYF.

The chain is built from TRBV5-1 and TRBJ2-2; TRBD2 matches at 10 bases. The V and J ends lost 5 bases and 0 bases, in that order; junction bases with no gene match: 7. Germline V CDR1 and CDR2: SGHRS, YFSETQ. CDR3 size: 17 residues. The CDR3 spells CASRFGLAGANTGELFF. As DNA, the CDR3 is TGCGCCAGCAGATTTGGGCTAGCGGGGGCGAACACCGGGGAGCTGTTTTTT.

As regards this clonotype: The junction and the germline gene differ at one end; a read error may be behind it. The rearrangement joins TRBV6-5 to TRBJ2-1; D might be TRBD1 or TRBD2, each matching 5 bases. Germline lookup yields CDR1 MNHEY and CDR2 SVGAGI. This CDR3 is 15 amino acids long. The CDR3 DNA reads TGTGCCAGCAGCCGACGTTTCGGGGCGGGCAATAAGCAGTTCTTC. Amino acid sequence: CASSRRFGAGNKQFF.

This clonotype turned up a few times. CDR3 in amino acids: CASSRRVKSSGNTIYF. For the CDR3, the DNA is TGTGCCAGCAGTCGACGAGTCAAGAGCTCTGGAAACACCATATATTTT. V and J are TRBV6-2 or TRBV6-3 and TRBJ1-3; D unclear. The CDR3 length is 16 residues. Deletions cut 5 bases from V and 0 bases from J, with 14 bases between. Per the germline V gene, CDR1 is MNHEY and CDR2 is SVGEGT.

J is TRBJ1-2 and V is TRBV5-5; D remains ambiguous. The CDR3 consists of 15 residues. Germline CDR1 SGHKS, CDR2 YYEKEE (reference sequence). V was clipped by 0 bases and J by 0 bases, with 9 bases between them. The CDR3 nucleotides read TGTGCCAGCAGCTTGGGAGGGTCCCCTAACTATGGCTACACCTTC. It is translated as CASSLGGSPNYGYTF.

This clonotype appeared many times. The rearrangement uses TRBV5-1 and TRBJ1-5; D is unresolved. The V end lost 0 bases, the J end lost 4 bases, and 5 bases lay between the germline ends. The V gene's germline CDR1 is SGHRS and CDR2 YFSETQ. The CDR3 is 13 residues long. CDR3 sequence reads: CASSLGQNQPQHF. In DNA form, the CDR3 reads TGCGCCAGCAGCTTGGGTCAAAATCAGCCCCAGCATTTT.

The chain combines TRBV6-2 or TRBV6-3 with TRBJ2-7, with TRBD1 matching 9 bases. This CDR3 is built from 15 residues. The V gene's germline CDR1 is MNHEY and CDR2 SVGEGT. V was pared by 5 bases and J by 2 bases, with 7 bases of the junction left unmatched. CDR3 coding DNA: TGTGCCAGCAGTACCTCCGGGACAGGGCCCTACGAGCAGTACTTC. It translates to CASSTSGTGPYEQYF.

This clonotype was observed a handful of times. This chain connects TRBV3-1 to TRBJ1-5; no definite D call. Germline V CDR1 and CDR2: LGHDT, YNNKEL (reference sequence). V lost 3 bases and J 0 bases, leaving 18 bases between the germline ends. The CDR3 totals 18 residues. The CDR3 reads CASSQERDVSYSNQPQHF. The DNA of the CDR3 is TGTGCCAGCAGCCAGGAGCGCGACGTTAGTTATAGCAATCAGCCCCAGCATTTT.